The 21 T cell receptor beta chains presented below share a single source sample, sequenced in a study of regulatory T cells in long-lasting Graves disease. Combining iRepertoire HTBI primers with Arm-PCR of CDR3 regions, the authors built TCR beta libraries. One entry per CDR3 protein results from TCRdb running MiXCR on the multiplex PCR reads. The sample contains 450,000 to 700,000 distinct CDR3 sequences, 13% of which appear only once. Specified time point: newly diagnosed GD, antithyroid drugs for less than 3 months. The authors made the TCR library using RNA they extracted from PBMCs. The same data also contributed to another study, on T cells in Graves' hyperthyroidism and ophthalmopathy.

Here the sequenced sample was peripheral blood mononuclear cells (PBMCs), taken at new diagnosis, from a patient treated with antithyroid drugs. These receptors all stem from a man younger than 40 with Graves disease.

At least ten counts were recorded for this clonotype. The genes are TRBV20-1 and TRBJ2-1; 12 positions agree with TRBD2. CDR3 length equals 16 residues. The germline V gene encodes CDR1 DFQATT and CDR2 SNEGSKA (reference sequence). With V trimmed by 0 bases and J by 6 bases, 6 bases remained unmatched. The CDR3 region is CSARDAGTSGSNEQFF. CDR3 in DNA: TGCAGTGCTAGAGATGCTGGGACTAGCGGGTCCAATGAGCAGTTCTTC.

This clonotype was seen many times. The chain couples TRBV6-2 or TRBV6-3 to TRBJ2-7; 8 nucleotides line up with TRBD2. Germline V lookup: CDR1 MNHEY, CDR2 SVGEGT. Trimming took 2 bases from V and 2 from J; bases not matched to a gene: 2. The CDR3 sequence is 14 residues long. CDR3 in DNA: TGTGCCAGCAGTTACAACGGGAGGGCCTACGAGCAGTACTTC. Translation gives CASSYNGRAYEQYF.

This clonotype was found many times. The rearrangement links TRBV6-2 or TRBV6-3 to TRBJ2-1; 7 bases map to TRBD2. The CDR3 extends over 21 amino acids. After removal of 0 bases from V and 0 bases from J, the junction contained 17 bases not matched to a gene. Germline CDR1 and CDR2: MNHEY and SVGEGT. The CDR3 DNA reads as TGTGCCAGCAGTTACTCGGTGGGCGGGAGACTACCCCCCAGCTCCTACAATGAGCAGTTCTTC. Its protein is CASSYSVGGRLPPSSYNEQFF.

This clonotype was seen a handful of times. DNA for the CDR3: TGTGCCAGCAGCAGAGGGAGCGGGAGGGCCGCCGAGCAGTACTTC. It translates to CASSRGSGRAAEQYF. This chain joins TRBV3-1 and TRBJ2-7; TRBD2 agrees at 10 bases. The CDR3 runs to 15 residues. Germline V CDR1 and CDR2: LGHDT, YNNKEL (reference sequence). V shed 5 bases and J 6 bases; nucleotides not matched to a gene: 10.

The chain couples TRBV7-9 to TRBJ1-2; 12 bases are a match to TRBD1. This CDR3 comprises 16 residues. Trimming cost V 4 bases and J 8 bases; bases outside gene matches: 11. The germline V gene has CDR1 SEHNR and CDR2 FQNEAQ (reference sequence). The CDR3 spells CASSSMPGQGASGYTF. CDR3 coding DNA: TGTGCCAGCAGCTCCATGCCGGGACAGGGGGCGAGCGGCTACACCTTC.

In this sample, this clonotype turned up many times. The chain carries TRBV7-8 and TRBJ2-7; TRBD1 might be the D (5 bases). Trimming left V 8 bases short and J 1 base short, with 15 bases between. The CDR3 has 14 residues. CDR1 and CDR2 from the germline V gene are SGHVS and FQNEAQ. Here the CDR3 DNA reads TGTGCCAGCCGCCCCTGGGGCGAATCCTACGAGCAGTACTTC. Translated: CASRPWGESYEQYF.

The table lists this clonotype with many counts. The chain employs TRBV29-1 and TRBJ2-7; D is unclear. The CDR3 covers 13 residues. The V gene's germline CDR1 is SQVTM and CDR2 ANQGSEA. Trimming pared 5 bases from V and 3 bases from J, leaving 14 bases between. In DNA, the CDR3 is TGCAGCGTTTCCCGGACGCAGAACTACGAGCAGTACTTC. As protein: CSVSRTQNYEQYF.

This clonotype occurred many times. The rearrangement joins TRBV6-1 to TRBJ2-1; the D gene is possibly TRBD1 (5 bases). Germline lookup yields CDR1 MNHNS and CDR2 SASEGT. There are 12 residues in the CDR3. The V end was cut by 8 bases, the J end by 10 bases, with 15 bases between. CDR3: CASGYRGQEQFF. The CDR3 DNA reads TGTGCCAGCGGCTACAGAGGACAAGAGCAGTTCTTC.

This clonotype occurred a few times. V gene TRBV5-1 combines with J gene TRBJ2-5; D is undetermined. The ends were cut back, 0 bases at V and 1 base at J, with 25 bases in the middle. There are 20 residues in the CDR3. Germline CDR1 and CDR2: SGHRS and YFSETQ. The CDR3 DNA reads as TGCGCCAGCAGCTTGGAATCGGTAGGTCGAACAGACATCCTCCAAGAGACCCAGTACTTC. Its protein is CASSLESVGRTDILQETQYF. Based on the CDR3 plus reference TRBV5-1 and TRBJ2-5, the full variable domain is KAGVTQTPRYLIKTRGQQVTLSCSPISGHRSVSWYQQTPGQGLQFLFEYFSETQRNKGNFPGRFSGRQFSNSRSEMNVSTLELGDSALYLCASSLESVGRTDILQETQYFGPGTRLLVL.

Only a few counts were recorded for this clonotype. The V and J genes are TRBV19 and TRBJ1-1, with D unclear. V dropped 1 base and J dropped 7 bases, with 4 bases sitting between them. Germline V gives CDR1 LNHDA, CDR2 SQIVND (reference sequence). The CDR3 sequence is 11 residues long. The CDR3 coding sequence is TGTGCCAGTAGTATAGGAGATGAAGCTTTCTTT. It translates to CASSIGDEAFF.

This sequence joins TRBV2 and TRBJ2-1; the D gene could be TRBD1 or TRBD2 (5 bases each). Germline CDR1 and CDR2: SNHLY and FYNNEI. The CDR3 length is 12 residues. V was trimmed by 6 bases and J by 9 bases, leaving 12 bases between them. CDR3 residues: CASRTTGGEQFF. The CDR3, as DNA: TGTGCCAGCAGGACCACAGGAGGTGAGCAGTTCTTC.

V gene TRBV12-3 or TRBV12-4 combines with J gene TRBJ2-1; maybe TRBD2 (5 bases). Between the trimmed V and J ends, which lost 6 bases and 9 bases, there was a span of 21 bases. The CDR3 contains 15 residues. In DNA form, the CDR3 reads TGTGCCAGCAGCGCGGTCCTAGCCCAGTTCGGTGAGCAGTTCTTC. Its protein product is CASSAVLAQFGEQFF.

This chain links TRBV5-1 with TRBJ2-3, with 7 bases fitting TRBD2. V shed 5 bases and J 3 bases; nucleotides not matched to a gene: 6. The CDR3 has 14 amino acids. In germline, CDR1 is SGHRS, CDR2 YFSETQ. The CDR3 sequence is CASSREAGTDTQYF. The CDR3, as DNA: TGCGCCAGCAGTAGGGAAGCGGGAACAGATACGCAGTATTTT.

This clonotype was counted at least ten times. The gene calls are TRBV12-3 or TRBV12-4 and TRBJ1-2; D gene ambiguous. Trimming shortened V by 0 bases and J by 4 bases, and 9 bases separated the two germline ends. The CDR3 extends over 14 amino acids. CDR3: CASSLALGSYGYTF. CDR3 bases: TGTGCCAGCAGTTTAGCGTTAGGGAGCTATGGCTACACCTTC.

This clonotype was counted ten times or more. This chain connects TRBV12-3 or TRBV12-4 to TRBJ2-7; D perhaps matches TRBD2 (6 bases). This CDR3 contains 15 residues. Between the trimmed V and J ends, which lost 5 bases and 7 bases, there was a span of 21 bases. The CDR3 DNA sequence: TGTGCCAGCAGTCAATACCGGGACTCCCTAAAGGAGCAGTACTTC. Its protein product is CASSQYRDSLKEQYF.

There are many counts of this clonotype. The rearrangement uses TRBV27 and TRBJ2-6; tentatively, D is TRBD1 or TRBD2 (5 bases each). The V end lost 3 bases, the J end lost 1 base, and 13 bases lay between the germline ends. From germline, CDR1 is MNHEY and CDR2 SMNVEV (reference sequence). CDR3 size: 17 residues. The CDR3: CASSLGDGRSGANVLTF. The CDR3 coding sequence is TGTGCCAGCAGTTTGGGGGACGGACGGTCTGGGGCCAACGTCCTGACTTTC.

There are many counts of this clonotype. The chain uses TRBV30 and TRBJ1-4, with 10 bases aligning to TRBD1. V trimming: 2 bases; J trimming: 5 bases; junction bases outside the gene matches: 5. CDR1 is GTSNPN and CDR2 is SVGIG in the germline V gene (reference sequence). The CDR3 runs to 15 residues. CDR3 sequence reads: CAWSLGQGLNEKLFF. CDR3 DNA sequence: TGTGCCTGGAGTCTGGGACAGGGGCTCAATGAAAAACTGTTTTTT.

This clonotype appeared many times. The chain is built from TRBV18 and TRBJ2-7; 10 bases are a match to TRBD2. With V trimmed by 8 bases and J by 3 bases, 7 bases remained unmatched. Germline lookup yields CDR1 KGHSH and CDR2 LQKENI. CDR3 length: 14 residues. As DNA, the CDR3 is TGTGCCAGCAGTCCAGCGGGAGGGCTCTACGAGCAGTACTTC. Its translation is CASSPAGGLYEQYF.

This clonotype was recorded at least ten times. The chain recombines TRBV7-8 with TRBJ2-5; no reliable D call. Trimming took 4 bases from V and 5 from J, leaving 14 bases between them. Germline loops: CDR1 SGHVS, CDR2 FQNEAQ. The CDR3 is made up of 14 amino acids. The CDR3 sequence: CASSSRYTFETQYF. The CDR3 bases are TGTGCCAGCAGCTCCCGGTATACGTTTGAGACCCAGTACTTC.

This clonotype was counted many times. V usage is TRBV7-9 and J usage is TRBJ2-5; D might be TRBD2 (6 bases). V gave up 3 bases and J gave up 1 base, with 15 bases separating them. Per germline, CDR1 SEHNR and CDR2 FQNEAQ (reference sequence). This CDR3 is 16 amino acids long. In DNA, the CDR3 is TGTGCCAGCAGCTTGAGGGGATCCGGGGGCCAAGAGACCCAGTACTTC. Translation: CASSLRGSGGQETQYF. Filled out from reference TRBV7-9 and TRBJ2-5, the complete variable domain reads DTGVSQNPRHKITKRGQNVTFRCDPISEHNRLYWYRQTLGQGPEFLTYFQNEAQLEKSRLLSDRFSAERPKGSFSTLEIQRTEQGDSAMYLCASSLRGSGGQETQYFGPGTRLLVL.

This clonotype was found many times. V usage is TRBV20-1 and J usage is TRBJ2-7; 10 bases match TRBD1. The CDR3 length is 12 residues. CDR1 and CDR2 from the germline V gene are DFQATT and SNEGSKA (reference sequence). V dropped 4 bases and J dropped 7; count of bases not matched to a gene: 4. The chain's CDR3 is CSATPGQGEQYF. In nucleotides, the CDR3 is TGCAGTGCTACTCCGGGACAGGGGGAGCAGTACTTC.